This TCR beta chain was documented in a study of technical replicates of blood from a few donors (TCRdb year 2017). Concerning this clone itself: Its antigen is currently not known. Within one base of it there is no much larger clone, and no base qualities were kept.

Library construction relied on the immunoSEQ multiplex PCR assay. TCRdb took over this immuneACCESS table, retaining in-frame rearrangements with V and J assigned. Such tables are incomplete; in checked studies, under half of the missing clones stem from an unresolved V gene, and the remainder is unexplained. The sample contains fewer than 70,000 clones, roughly 90% of them found a single time. The ten largest clones add up to around 5.1% of the sample. According to the germline V gene, CDR1 reads LGHNA and CDR2 reads YSLEER. From the cysteine through the phenylalanine, the CDR3 covers 18 amino acids. The retained sequence is limited to the CDR3, 54 bases, with the frame set at the first base. Relative to germline, V is 6 bases shorter and J is 1 base shorter, with 22 bases between their ends.

The sequenced sample consisted of PBMCs. The V and J genes are TRBV4-3 and TRBJ2-1; TRBD2 could be the D gene, as 6 bases match. This clonotype was obtained from a human donor in good health. Some clones in this sample may be carry-over from other donors' samples. CDR3 reads: CASSGENRATSSYNEQFF. The DNA reads TGCGCCAGCAGTGGGGAGAACCGTGCGACTAGTTCCTACAATGAGCAGTTCTTC.